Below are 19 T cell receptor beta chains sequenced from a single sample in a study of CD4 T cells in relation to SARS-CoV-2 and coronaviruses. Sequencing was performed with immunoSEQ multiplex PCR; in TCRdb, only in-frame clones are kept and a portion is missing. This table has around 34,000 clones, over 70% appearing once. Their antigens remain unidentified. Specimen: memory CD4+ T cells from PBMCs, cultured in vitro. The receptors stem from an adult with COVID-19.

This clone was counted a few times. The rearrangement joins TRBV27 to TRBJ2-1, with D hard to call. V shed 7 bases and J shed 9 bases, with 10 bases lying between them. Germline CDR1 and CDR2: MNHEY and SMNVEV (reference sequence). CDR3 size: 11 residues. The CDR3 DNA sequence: TGTGCCAGCACCTTAGGGTCTGAGCAGTTCTTC. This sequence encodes CASTLGSEQFF.

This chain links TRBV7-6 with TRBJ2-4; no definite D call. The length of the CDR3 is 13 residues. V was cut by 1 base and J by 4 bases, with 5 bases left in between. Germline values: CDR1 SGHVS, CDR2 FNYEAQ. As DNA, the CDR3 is TGTGCCAGCAGCTTAGGGGTTAAAAACATTCAGTACTTC. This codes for CASSLGVKNIQYF.

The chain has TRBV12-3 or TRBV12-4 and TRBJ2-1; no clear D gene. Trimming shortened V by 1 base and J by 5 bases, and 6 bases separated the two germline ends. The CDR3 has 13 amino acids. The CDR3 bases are TGTGCCAGCAGTTTAGTCAGAGACAATGAGCAGTTCTTC. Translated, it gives CASSLVRDNEQFF.

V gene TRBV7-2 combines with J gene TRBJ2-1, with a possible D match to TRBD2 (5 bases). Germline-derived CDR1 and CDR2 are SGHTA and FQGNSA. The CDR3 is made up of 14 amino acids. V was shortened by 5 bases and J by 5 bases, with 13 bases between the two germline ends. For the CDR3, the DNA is TGTGCCAGCAGCGCCTACCGGGGTAACAATGAGCAGTTCTTC. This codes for CASSAYRGNNEQFF.

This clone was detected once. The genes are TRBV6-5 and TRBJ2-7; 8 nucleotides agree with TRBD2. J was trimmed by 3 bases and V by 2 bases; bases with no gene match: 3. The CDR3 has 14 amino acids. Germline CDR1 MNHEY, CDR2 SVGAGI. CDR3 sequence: CASSYQLAGYEQYF. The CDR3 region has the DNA TGTGCCAGCAGTTACCAGCTAGCGGGCTACGAGCAGTACTTC.

DNA for the CDR3: TGTGCCAGTAGTATTCCAGGGAACTACGAGCAGTACTTC. Protein: CASSIPGNYEQYF. This chain connects TRBV19 to TRBJ2-7; maybe TRBD1 (5 bases). The germline V gene encodes CDR1 LNHDA and CDR2 SQIVND (reference sequence). The CDR3 runs to 13 residues. V was pared by 3 bases and J by 3 bases, with 9 bases between.

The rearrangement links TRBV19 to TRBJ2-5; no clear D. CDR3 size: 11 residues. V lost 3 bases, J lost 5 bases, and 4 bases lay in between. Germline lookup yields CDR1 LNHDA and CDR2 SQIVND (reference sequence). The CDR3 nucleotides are TGTGCCAGTAGTATCTCGGAGACCCAGTACTTC. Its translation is CASSISETQYF.

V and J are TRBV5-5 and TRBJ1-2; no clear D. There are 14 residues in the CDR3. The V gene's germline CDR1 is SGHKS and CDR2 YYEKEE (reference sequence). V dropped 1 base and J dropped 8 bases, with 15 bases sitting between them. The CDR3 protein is CASSLFPQVRGYTF. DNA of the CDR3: TGTGCCAGCAGCTTGTTTCCGCAGGTACGAGGCTACACCTTC. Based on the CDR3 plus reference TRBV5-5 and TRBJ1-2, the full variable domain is DAGVTQSPTHLIKTRGQQVTLRCSPISGHKSVSWYQQVLGQGPQFIFQYYEKEERGRGNFPDRFSARQFPNYSSELNVNALLLGDSALYLCASSLFPQVRGYTFGSGTRLTVV.

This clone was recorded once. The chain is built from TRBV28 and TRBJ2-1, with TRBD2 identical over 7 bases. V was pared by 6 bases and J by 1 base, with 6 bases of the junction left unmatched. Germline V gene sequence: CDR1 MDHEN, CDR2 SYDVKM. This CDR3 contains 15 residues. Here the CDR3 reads CASSWGRGSYNEQFF. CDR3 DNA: TGTGCCAGCAGCTGGGGGAGGGGATCCTACAATGAGCAGTTCTTC.

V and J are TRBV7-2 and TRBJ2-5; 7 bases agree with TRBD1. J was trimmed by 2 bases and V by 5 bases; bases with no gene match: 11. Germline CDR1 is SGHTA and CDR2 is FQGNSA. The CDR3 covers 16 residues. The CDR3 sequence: CASSPLFGTDQETQYF. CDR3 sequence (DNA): TGTGCCAGCAGCCCTCTTTTTGGGACAGATCAAGAGACCCAGTACTTC.

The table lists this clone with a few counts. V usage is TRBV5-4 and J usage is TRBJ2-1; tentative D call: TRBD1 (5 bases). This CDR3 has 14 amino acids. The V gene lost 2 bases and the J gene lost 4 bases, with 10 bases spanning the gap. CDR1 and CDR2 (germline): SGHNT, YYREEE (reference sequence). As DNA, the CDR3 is TGTGCCAGCAGCTTTAGACAGAGTTACAATGAGCAGTTCTTC. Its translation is CASSFRQSYNEQFF.

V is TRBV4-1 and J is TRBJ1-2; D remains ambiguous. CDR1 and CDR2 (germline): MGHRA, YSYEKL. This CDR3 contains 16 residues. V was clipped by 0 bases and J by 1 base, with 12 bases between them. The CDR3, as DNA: TGCGCCAGCAGCCAAGAATTAGGATACGGTAACTATGGCTACACCTTC. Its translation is CASSQELGYGNYGYTF.

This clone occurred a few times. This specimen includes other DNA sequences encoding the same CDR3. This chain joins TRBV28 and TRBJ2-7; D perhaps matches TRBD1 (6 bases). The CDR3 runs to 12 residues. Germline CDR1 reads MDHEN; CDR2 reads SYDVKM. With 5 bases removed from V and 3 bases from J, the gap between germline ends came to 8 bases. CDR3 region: CASSPDSYEQYF. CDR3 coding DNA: TGTGCCAGCAGTCCGGACAGCTACGAGCAGTACTTC.

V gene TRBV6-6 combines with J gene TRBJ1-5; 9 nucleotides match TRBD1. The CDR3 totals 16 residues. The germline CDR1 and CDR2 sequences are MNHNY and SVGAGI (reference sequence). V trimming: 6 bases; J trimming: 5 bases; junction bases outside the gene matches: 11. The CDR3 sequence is CASRRDGQGFYQPQHF. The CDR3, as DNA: TGTGCCAGCAGACGGGACGGACAGGGGTTTTATCAGCCCCAGCATTTT.

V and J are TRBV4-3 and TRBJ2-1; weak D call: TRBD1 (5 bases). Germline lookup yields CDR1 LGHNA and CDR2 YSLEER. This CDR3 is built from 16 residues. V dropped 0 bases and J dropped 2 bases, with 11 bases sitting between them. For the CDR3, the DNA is TGCGCCAGCAGCCAAGAAGGGGCGCCCCCCTACAATGAGCAGTTCTTC. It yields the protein CASSQEGAPPYNEQFF.

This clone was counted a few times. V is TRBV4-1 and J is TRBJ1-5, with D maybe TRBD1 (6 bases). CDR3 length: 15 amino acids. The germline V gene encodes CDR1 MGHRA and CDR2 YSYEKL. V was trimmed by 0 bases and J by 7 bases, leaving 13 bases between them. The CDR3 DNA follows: TGCGCCAGCAGCCAAGACGGGTCAGGGGTGCAGCCCCAGCATTTT. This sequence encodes CASSQDGSGVQPQHF.

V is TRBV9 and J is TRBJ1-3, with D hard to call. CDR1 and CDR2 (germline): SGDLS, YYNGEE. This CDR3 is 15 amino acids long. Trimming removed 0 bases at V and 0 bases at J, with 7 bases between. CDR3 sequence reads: CASSVAGSSGNTIYF. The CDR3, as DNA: TGTGCCAGCAGCGTAGCCGGGAGCTCTGGAAACACCATATATTTT.

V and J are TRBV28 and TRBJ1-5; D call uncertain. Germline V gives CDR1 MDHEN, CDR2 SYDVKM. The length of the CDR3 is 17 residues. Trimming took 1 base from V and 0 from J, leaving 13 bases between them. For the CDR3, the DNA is TGTGCCAGCAGTTTATCCTACCTGACCCATAGCAATCAGCCCCAGCATTTT. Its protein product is CASSLSYLTHSNQPQHF.

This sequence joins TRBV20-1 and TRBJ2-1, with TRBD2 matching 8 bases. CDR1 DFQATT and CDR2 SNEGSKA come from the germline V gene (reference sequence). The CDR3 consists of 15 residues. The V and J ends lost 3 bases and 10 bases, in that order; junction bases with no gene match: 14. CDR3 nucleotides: TGCAGTGCTAGTGAACAAGGGACTAGGGGAGGGGAGCAGTTCTTC. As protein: CSASEQGTRGGEQFF.